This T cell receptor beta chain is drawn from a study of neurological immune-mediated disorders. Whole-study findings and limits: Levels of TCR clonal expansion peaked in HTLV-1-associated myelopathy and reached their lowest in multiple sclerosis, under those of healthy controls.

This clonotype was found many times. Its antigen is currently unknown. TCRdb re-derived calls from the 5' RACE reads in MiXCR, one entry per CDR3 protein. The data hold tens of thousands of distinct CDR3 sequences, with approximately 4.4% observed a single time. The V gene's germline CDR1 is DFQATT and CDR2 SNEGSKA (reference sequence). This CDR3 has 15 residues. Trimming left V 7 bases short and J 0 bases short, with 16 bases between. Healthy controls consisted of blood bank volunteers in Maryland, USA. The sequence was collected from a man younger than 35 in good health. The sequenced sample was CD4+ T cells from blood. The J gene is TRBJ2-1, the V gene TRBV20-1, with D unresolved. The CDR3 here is CSVVVLASSYNEQFF. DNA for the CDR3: TGCAGTGTCGTGGTACTCGCGAGCTCCTACAATGAGCAGTTCTTC.